This TCR beta chain was profiled in a study of Tregs in tolerant kidney transplant recipients. The ends were cut back, 3 bases at V and 8 bases at J, with 17 bases in the middle. Germline V gene lookup returns CDR1 SGHDT and CDR2 YYEEEE. The length of the CDR3 is 15 residues. Turning to this clone: Its target is unknown.

Sequencing was performed with immunoSEQ multiplex PCR; in TCRdb, only in-frame clones are kept and a portion is missing. This table holds 35,000 to 50,000 clones, 95% to 96% found once. Points from the study as a whole: Findings come from small patient numbers and require larger validation. No direct test of biological reproducibility was done here.

The chain uses TRBV5-6 and TRBJ1-4; no reliable D call. Input material: Tregs from blood cultured with allogeneic cells. This TCR derives from a human donor in good health. For the CDR3, the DNA is TGTGCCAGCAGCTCGGGGATCCGGAGGGAGGAAAAACTGTTTTTT. Its translation is CASSSGIRREEKLFF.